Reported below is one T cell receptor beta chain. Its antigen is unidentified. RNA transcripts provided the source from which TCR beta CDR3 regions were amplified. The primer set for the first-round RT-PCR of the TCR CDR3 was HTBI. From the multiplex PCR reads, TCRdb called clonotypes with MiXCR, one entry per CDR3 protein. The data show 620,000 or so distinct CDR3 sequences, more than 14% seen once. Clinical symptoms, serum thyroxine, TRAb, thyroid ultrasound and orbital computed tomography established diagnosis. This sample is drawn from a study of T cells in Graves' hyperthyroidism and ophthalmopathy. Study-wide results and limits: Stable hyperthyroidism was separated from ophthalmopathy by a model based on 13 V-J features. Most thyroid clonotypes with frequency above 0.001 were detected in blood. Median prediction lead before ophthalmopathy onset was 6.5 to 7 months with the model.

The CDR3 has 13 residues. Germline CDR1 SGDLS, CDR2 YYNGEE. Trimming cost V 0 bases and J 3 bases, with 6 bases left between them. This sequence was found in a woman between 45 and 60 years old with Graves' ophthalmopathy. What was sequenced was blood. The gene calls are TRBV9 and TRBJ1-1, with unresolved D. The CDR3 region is CASSVVPYTEAFF. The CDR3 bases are TGTGCCAGCAGCGTAGTGCCGTACACTGAAGCTTTCTTT.